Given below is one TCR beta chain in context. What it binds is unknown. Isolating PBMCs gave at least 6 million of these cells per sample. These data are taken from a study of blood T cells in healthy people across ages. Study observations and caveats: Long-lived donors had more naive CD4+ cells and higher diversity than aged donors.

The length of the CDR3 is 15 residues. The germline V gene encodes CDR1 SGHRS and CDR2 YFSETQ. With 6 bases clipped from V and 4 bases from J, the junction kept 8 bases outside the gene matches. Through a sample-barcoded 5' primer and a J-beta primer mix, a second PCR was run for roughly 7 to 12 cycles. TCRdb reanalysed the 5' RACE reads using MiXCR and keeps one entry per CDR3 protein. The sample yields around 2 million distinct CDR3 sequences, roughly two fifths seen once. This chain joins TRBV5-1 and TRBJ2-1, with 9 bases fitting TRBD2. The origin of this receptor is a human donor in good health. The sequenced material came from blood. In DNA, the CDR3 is TGCGCCAGCAACCCTGGCGGGGGGGCTTACAATGAGCAGTTCTTC. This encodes CASNPGGGAYNEQFF.